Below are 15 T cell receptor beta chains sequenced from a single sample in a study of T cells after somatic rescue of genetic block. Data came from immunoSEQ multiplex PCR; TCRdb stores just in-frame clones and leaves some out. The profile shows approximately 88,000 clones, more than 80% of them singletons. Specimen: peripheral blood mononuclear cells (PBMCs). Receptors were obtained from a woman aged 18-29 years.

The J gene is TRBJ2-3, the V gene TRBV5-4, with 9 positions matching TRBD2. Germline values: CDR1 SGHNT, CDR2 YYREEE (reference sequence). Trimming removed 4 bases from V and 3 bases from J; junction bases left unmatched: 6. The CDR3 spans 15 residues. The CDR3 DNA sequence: TGTGCCAGCAGCGTTAGCGGGAGTGGGACAGATACGCAGTATTTT. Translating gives CASSVSGSGTDTQYF.

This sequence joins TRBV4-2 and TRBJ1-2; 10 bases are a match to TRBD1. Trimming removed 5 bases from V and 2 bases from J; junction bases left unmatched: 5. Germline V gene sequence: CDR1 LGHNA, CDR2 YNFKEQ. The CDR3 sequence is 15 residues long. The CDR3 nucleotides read TGTGCCAGCAGCTTCTCGGGACAGGGGAACTATGGCTACACCTTC. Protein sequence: CASSFSGQGNYGYTF.

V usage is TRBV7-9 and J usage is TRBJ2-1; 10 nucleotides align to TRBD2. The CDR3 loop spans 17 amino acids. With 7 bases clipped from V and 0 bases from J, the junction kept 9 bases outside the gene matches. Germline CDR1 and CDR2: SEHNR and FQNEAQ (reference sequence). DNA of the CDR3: TGTGCCAGCACCGGGACTAGCGACGATAGCTCCTACAATGAGCAGTTCTTC. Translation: CASTGTSDDSSYNEQFF.

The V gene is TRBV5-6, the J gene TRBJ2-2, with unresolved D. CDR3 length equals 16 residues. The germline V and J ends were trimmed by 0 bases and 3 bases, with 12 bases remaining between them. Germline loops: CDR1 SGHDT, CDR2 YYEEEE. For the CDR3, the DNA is TGTGCCAGCAGCTTGGTCGGCAGCCCGTACACCGGGGAGCTGTTTTTT. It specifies CASSLVGSPYTGELFF.

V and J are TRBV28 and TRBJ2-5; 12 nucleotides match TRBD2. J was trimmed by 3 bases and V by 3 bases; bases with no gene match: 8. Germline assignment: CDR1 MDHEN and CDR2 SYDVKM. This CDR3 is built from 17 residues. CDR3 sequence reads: CASSFGLAGGLEETQYF. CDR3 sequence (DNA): TGTGCCAGCAGTTTTGGCCTAGCGGGAGGGCTAGAAGAGACCCAGTACTTC.

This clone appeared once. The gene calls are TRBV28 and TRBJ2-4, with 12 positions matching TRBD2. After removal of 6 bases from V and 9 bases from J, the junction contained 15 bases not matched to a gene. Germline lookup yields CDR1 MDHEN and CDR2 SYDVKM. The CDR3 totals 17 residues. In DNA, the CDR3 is TGTGCCAGCAGCCTCCTGACTAGCGGGAGAGGTTCGGGCATTCAGTACTTC. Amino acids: CASSLLTSGRGSGIQYF.

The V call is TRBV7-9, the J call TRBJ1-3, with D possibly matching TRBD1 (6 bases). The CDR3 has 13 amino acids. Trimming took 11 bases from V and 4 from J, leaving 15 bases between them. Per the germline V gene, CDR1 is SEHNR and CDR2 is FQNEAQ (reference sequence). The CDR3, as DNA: TGTGCCTCAAGGGGGTTGTCCGGAAACACCATATATTTT. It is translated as CASRGLSGNTIYF.

DNA for the CDR3: TGTGCCAGCAGTGGGAGGGGCACAGATACGCAGTATTTT. Protein product: CASSGRGTDTQYF. The chain has TRBV2 and TRBJ2-3; possibly TRBD2 for D (6 bases). Germline V gene data show CDR1 as SNHLY and CDR2 as FYNNEI. The CDR3 spans 13 residues. V was cut by 4 bases and J by 1 base, with 6 bases left in between.

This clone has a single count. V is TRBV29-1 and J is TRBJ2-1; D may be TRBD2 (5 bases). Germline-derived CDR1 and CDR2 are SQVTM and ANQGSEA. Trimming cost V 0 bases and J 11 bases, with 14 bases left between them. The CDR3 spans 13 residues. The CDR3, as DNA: TGCAGCGTTGAAGAAGGAGGAGAAGCCAAGCAGTTCTTC. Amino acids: CSVEEGGEAKQFF.

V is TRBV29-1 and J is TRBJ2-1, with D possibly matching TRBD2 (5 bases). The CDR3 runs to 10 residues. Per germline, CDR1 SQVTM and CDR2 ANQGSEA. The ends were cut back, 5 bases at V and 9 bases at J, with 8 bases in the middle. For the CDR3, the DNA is TGCAGCGTTTCGGACTTTGAGCAGTTCTTC. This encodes CSVSDFEQFF.

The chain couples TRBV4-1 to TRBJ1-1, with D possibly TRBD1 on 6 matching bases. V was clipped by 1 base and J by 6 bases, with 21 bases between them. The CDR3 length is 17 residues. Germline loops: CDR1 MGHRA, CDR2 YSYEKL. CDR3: CASSQVTGQAYLSEAFF. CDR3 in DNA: TGCGCCAGCAGCCAAGTCACAGGGCAGGCATACTTATCTGAAGCTTTCTTT.

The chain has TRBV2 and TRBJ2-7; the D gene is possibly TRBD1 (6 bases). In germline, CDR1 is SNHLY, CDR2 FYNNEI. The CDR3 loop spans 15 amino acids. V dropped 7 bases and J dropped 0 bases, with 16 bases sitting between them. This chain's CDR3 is CASTSARGDSYEQYF. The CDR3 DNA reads TGTGCCAGCACATCTGCCAGGGGCGACTCCTACGAGCAGTACTTC.

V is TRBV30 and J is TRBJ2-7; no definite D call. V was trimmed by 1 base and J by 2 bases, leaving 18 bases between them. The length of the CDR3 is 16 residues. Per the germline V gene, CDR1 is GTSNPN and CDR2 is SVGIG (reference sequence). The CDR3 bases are TGTGCCTGGAGTGGAATGACCCGGCAGACTCCCTACGAGCAGTACTTC. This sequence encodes CAWSGMTRQTPYEQYF. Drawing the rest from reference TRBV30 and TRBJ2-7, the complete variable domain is SQTIHQWPATLVQPVGSPLSLECTVEGTSNPNLYWYRQAAGRGLQLLFYSVGIGQISSEVPQNLSASRPQDRQFILSSKKLLLSDSGFYLCAWSGMTRQTPYEQYFGPGTRLTVT.

CDR3: CASSLYYRGLAGEGDTQYF. CDR3 DNA sequence: TGTGCCAGCAGCTTGTACTACAGGGGCCTAGCGGGAGAGGGAGATACGCAGTATTTT. The chain employs TRBV5-4 and TRBJ2-3, with 10 bases fitting TRBD2. Germline V lookup: CDR1 SGHNT, CDR2 YYREEE (reference sequence). The CDR3 has 19 amino acids. V lost 1 base, J lost 5 bases, and 16 bases stayed unmatched.

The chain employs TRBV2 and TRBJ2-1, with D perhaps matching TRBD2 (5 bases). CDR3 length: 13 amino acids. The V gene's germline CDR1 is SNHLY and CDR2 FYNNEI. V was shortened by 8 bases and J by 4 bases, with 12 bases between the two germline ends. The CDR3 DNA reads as TGTGCCAGCGTGGCTAGCCAGTACAATGAGCAGTTCTTC. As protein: CASVASQYNEQFF.